This section outlines one T cell receptor beta chain sequence together with its context. The data stem from a study of cytomegalovirus exposure and HLA in healthy donors. The primer mix had 60 Vbeta and 13 Jbeta primers. Measured with immunoSEQ multiplex PCR; TCRdb has only the in-frame clones, and not every one. The data hold 150,000 to 200,000 clones, with around 80% observed a single time. The germline gives CDR1 LGHNT, CDR2 FRNRAP. The CDR3 has 14 amino acids. V was clipped by 6 bases and J by 4 bases; unmatched bases: 8. J is TRBJ1-1 and V is TRBV12-5, with 7 bases lining up with TRBD1. The sequenced sample was PBMCs. This sequence originates from a male donor in good health and CMV-seropositive. The CDR3 nucleotides are TGTGCTAGTGGCGGGGACAGCATCGGCACTGAAGCTTTCTTT. It yields the protein CASGGDSIGTEAFF.